Sequencing of this TCR beta chain was carried out in a study of CD8+ T cells in alopecia areata. Study results and limitations: It was observed that many expanded lesional clones persisted in scalp and blood during tofacitinib. Scalp clonality, together with expanded CD8+ clones among the top 100, fell significantly with tofacitinib.

CDR1 and CDR2 (germline): SQVTM, ANQGSEA. Trimming removed 3 bases from V and 6 bases from J; junction bases left unmatched: 8. The length of the CDR3 is 14 residues. Treatment noted: oral pan-JAK inhibitor, 5-10 mg twice daily. RNA was isolated and reverse transcribed to cDNA, the sequencing template. Libraries were prepared by immunoSEQ multiplex PCR; TCRdb keeps only in-frame clonotypes and omits some of them. The table has 200,000 to 250,000 clones, 50% to 70% seen once. Notes on this clone: Its antigen remains unidentified.

The material sequenced was CD4+ T cells sorted from blood, taken at week 4, from a patient treated with tofacitinib. This receptor was obtained from a human donor with alopecia areata. The chain is built from TRBV29-1 and TRBJ2-1; 7 bases are a match to TRBD2. Here the CDR3 reads CSVDSTSARNEQFF. CDR3 sequence (DNA): TGCAGCGTTGACTCCACTAGCGCCCGCAATGAGCAGTTCTTC.